Following are 29 T cell receptor beta chains from one sample sequenced in a study of shared clonotypes between healthy human individuals. Only CD45RO-negative cells positively selected for CCR7 counted as naive CD8 cells, so terminally differentiated effector memory CD45RA+ cells were excluded. Sequencing used immunoSEQ multiplex PCR; TCRdb keeps in-frame clones, though not all of them. This table has around 2,000,000 clones, about 93% appearing once. Sequenced input: naive CD8+ T cells from PBMCs. The receptors here all came from a young man in good health. Some clones in this sample may be carry-over from other donors' samples.

The CDR3 loop is CASRRTGYEQYF. The CDR3 DNA is TGTGCCAGCAGACGAACAGGCTACGAGCAGTACTTC. The chain has TRBV7-9 and TRBJ2-7; D is possibly TRBD1 (5 bases). Between the trimmed V and J ends, which lost 6 bases and 3 bases, there was a span of 9 bases. The CDR3 spans 12 residues. Germline CDR1 is SEHNR and CDR2 is FQNEAQ (reference sequence).

As for this clone: This same CDR3 is encoded by further DNA sequences in the sample. J is TRBJ2-1 and V is TRBV29-1; TRBD2 matches at 9 bases. The CDR3 is 13 amino acids. Germline V gene lookup returns CDR1 SQVTM and CDR2 ANQGSEA. The V segment lost 6 bases and the J segment 0 bases; nucleotides outside the gene matches: 0. CDR3 in DNA: TGCAGCGTGGGACTAGCCTCCTACAATGAGCAGTTCTTC. This translates into CSVGLASYNEQFF.

The chain combines TRBV6-5 with TRBJ2-1, with D unclear. V was shortened by 6 bases and J by 0 bases, with 9 bases between the two germline ends. Germline V gives CDR1 MNHEY, CDR2 SVGAGI. This CDR3 is 14 amino acids long. The CDR3 nucleotides read TGTGCCAGCAGCCCACATAGCTCCTACAATGAGCAGTTCTTC. Its translation is CASSPHSSYNEQFF.

The chain has TRBV15 and TRBJ2-3; TRBD2 aligns across 7 bases. The length of the CDR3 is 15 residues. The germline CDR1 and CDR2 sequences are LNHNV and YYDKDF (reference sequence). With V trimmed by 8 bases and J by 4 bases, 12 bases remained unmatched. The CDR3 reads CATGASGGHADTQYF. The CDR3 DNA is TGTGCCACCGGGGCTAGCGGAGGCCACGCAGATACGCAGTATTTT.

The chain combines TRBV28 with TRBJ1-1, with TRBD1 identical over 7 bases. V lost 5 bases, J lost 1 base, and 7 bases stayed unmatched. There are 15 residues in the CDR3. Per the germline V gene, CDR1 is MDHEN and CDR2 is SYDVKM. The CDR3 protein is CASSLTGDANTEAFF. The DNA of the CDR3 is TGTGCCAGCAGTCTCACAGGGGACGCGAACACTGAAGCTTTCTTT.

The V gene is TRBV11-3, the J gene TRBJ2-1; D might be TRBD2 (5 bases). This CDR3 has 14 amino acids. V lost 3 bases and J lost 5, with 11 bases in between. CDR1 and CDR2 (germline): SGHNT, YENEEA. This CDR3 is CASSLGRGNNEQFF. CDR3 bases: TGTGCCAGCAGCTTGGGCCGGGGTAACAATGAGCAGTTCTTC.

The V gene is TRBV6-1, the J gene TRBJ2-5, with 10 bases lining up with TRBD2. Germline V lookup: CDR1 MNHNS, CDR2 SASEGT. The CDR3 is 18 residues long. The ends lost 0 bases at V and 6 bases at J; junction bases unmatched: 13. CDR3 protein: CASSEAPAGGPSMKTQYF. In DNA form, the CDR3 reads TGTGCCAGCAGTGAAGCGCCAGCGGGAGGGCCGAGCATGAAGACCCAGTACTTC.

This chain joins TRBV7-9 and TRBJ2-6; D gene uncertain. Trimming took off 5 bases at V and 0 bases at J, with 8 bases between the two ends. CDR1 is SEHNR and CDR2 is FQNEAQ in the germline V gene (reference sequence). The CDR3 totals 15 residues. In DNA form, the CDR3 reads TGTGCCAGCAGCCCCCGGACCTCTGGGGCCAACGTCCTGACTTTC. It specifies CASSPRTSGANVLTF.

The chain employs TRBV6-1 and TRBJ1-1, with D tentatively TRBD1 (6 bases). The V end lost 6 bases, the J end lost 4 bases, and 9 bases lay between the germline ends. Germline CDR1 MNHNS, CDR2 SASEGT. The CDR3 loop spans 12 amino acids. As DNA, the CDR3 is TGTGCCAGCAGGGCAGGGGTCACTGAAGCTTTCTTT. Protein: CASRAGVTEAFF.

A note on this clone: Other DNA sequences in this specimen translate into the identical CDR3. The CDR3 reads CASSLIAGGGNEQFF. CDR3 nucleotide sequence: TGTGCCAGCAGTTTAATAGCGGGAGGTGGCAATGAGCAGTTCTTC. This chain joins TRBV27 and TRBJ2-1; 10 positions agree with TRBD2. Germline V CDR1 and CDR2: MNHEY, SMNVEV (reference sequence). The CDR3 runs 15 residues. Unmatched junction bases numbered 4, after V lost 2 bases and J lost 6 bases.

The CDR3 loop is CASSLSGMQPQHF. The CDR3 DNA is TGTGCCAGCAGCTTATCTGGGATGCAGCCCCAGCATTTT. The chain carries TRBV11-2 and TRBJ1-5; D remains ambiguous. The CDR3 is 13 residues long. The V end was cut by 2 bases, the J end by 7 bases, with 9 bases between. CDR1 and CDR2 (germline): SGHAT, FQNNGV.

The chain recombines TRBV4-3 with TRBJ1-5, with D uncertain. The CDR3 spans 15 residues. V was cut by 0 bases and J by 2 bases, with 8 bases left in between. CDR1 and CDR2 from the germline V gene are LGHNA and YSLEER. CDR3 DNA: TGCGCCAGCAGCCAAGATTTAGATGGCAATCAGCCCCAGCATTTT. Protein product: CASSQDLDGNQPQHF.

The rearrangement uses TRBV7-8 and TRBJ2-7, with a weak D call TRBD1 (6 bases). CDR3 length equals 13 residues. Germline values: CDR1 SGHVS, CDR2 FQNEAQ. V lost 4 bases and J lost 5, with 12 bases in between. CDR3: CASSSFPGDEQYF. The CDR3 DNA reads as TGTGCCAGCAGCTCGTTCCCAGGGGACGAGCAGTACTTC.

The chain uses TRBV18 and TRBJ2-7; 7 bases align to TRBD1. V gave up 6 bases and J gave up 7 bases; unmatched junction bases: 18. Germline CDR1 KGHSH, CDR2 LQKENI. There are 16 residues in the CDR3. The CDR3 is CASSPAPGQFPGEQYF. The CDR3 region has the DNA TGTGCCAGCTCCCCAGCCCCGGGACAGTTCCCCGGAGAGCAGTACTTC. The full variable domain, in which reference TRBV18 and TRBJ2-7 provide the parts outside the CDR3, is NAGVMQNPRHLVRRRGQEARLRCSPMKGHSHVYWYRQLPEEGLKFMVYLQKENIIDESGMPKERFSAEFPKEGPSILRIQQVVRGDSAAYFCASSPAPGQFPGEQYFGPGTRLTVT.

The CDR3 nucleotides are TGTGCCACCAGCAGAGGTTCCGAGGACAATGAGCAGTTCTTC. This sequence encodes CATSRGSEDNEQFF. The chain recombines TRBV15 with TRBJ2-1, with D unresolved. Trimming stripped 1 base from V and 5 bases from J, with 9 bases between. Looked up from germline, CDR1 is LNHNV and CDR2 is YYDKDF (reference sequence). The length of the CDR3 is 14 residues. Using reference TRBV15 and TRBJ2-1 for the parts outside the CDR3, the full variable domain is DAMVIQNPRYQVTQFGKPVTLSCSQTLNHNVMYWYQQKSSQAPKLLFHYYDKDFNNEADTPDNFQSRRPNTSFCFLDIRSPGLGDTAMYLCATSRGSEDNEQFFGPGTRLTVL.

This clone occurred once. The chain employs TRBV27 and TRBJ2-7; maybe TRBD1 (6 bases). The length of the CDR3 is 15 residues. CDR1 MNHEY and CDR2 SMNVEV come from the germline V gene (reference sequence). V lost 0 bases to trimming and J lost 6 bases, with 15 bases between them. The CDR3 sequence: CASSLSFRGLSEQYF. The CDR3 bases are TGTGCCAGCAGTTTATCCTTCAGGGGCCTCTCCGAGCAGTACTTC.

V usage is TRBV5-6 and J usage is TRBJ2-7; TRBD1 or TRBD2 may be the D gene (5 bases each). Trimming pared 4 bases from V and 6 bases from J, leaving 14 bases between. The CDR3 runs to 13 residues. Per the germline V gene, CDR1 is SGHDT and CDR2 is YYEEEE. Here the CDR3 DNA reads TGTGCCAGCAGCCCGGGACGCCGCCTCGAGCAGTACTTC. Residues: CASSPGRRLEQYF.

The chain combines TRBV6-1 with TRBJ2-5, with TRBD1 as a possible D gene (6 bases). V was trimmed by 4 bases and J by 4 bases, leaving 22 bases between them. From germline, CDR1 is MNHNS and CDR2 SASEGT. The CDR3 extends over 17 amino acids. The CDR3 DNA reads as TGTGCCAGCAGTGGAGAATTACAGGGCTCCCGGGGAGAGACCCAGTACTTC. Translating gives CASSGELQGSRGETQYF.

The chain has TRBV30 and TRBJ2-2; D is perhaps TRBD2 (5 bases). CDR3 length: 13 amino acids. The V end lost 3 bases, the J end lost 8 bases, and 13 bases lay between the germline ends. CDR1 and CDR2 from the germline V gene are GTSNPN and SVGIG (reference sequence). CDR3 amino acids: CAWRGLMRGELFF. The CDR3 DNA reads TGTGCCTGGAGAGGACTCATGCGGGGGGAGCTGTTTTTT.

This rearrangement joins TRBV9 to TRBJ2-1; possibly TRBD2 for D (6 bases). Trimming removed 2 bases at V and 8 bases at J, with 14 bases between. CDR1 and CDR2 (germline): SGDLS, YYNGEE. This CDR3 has 14 residues. The CDR3 nucleotides are TGTGCCAGCAGCGTGCTCGGGAGTGTAGATGAGCAGTTCTTC. Protein product: CASSVLGSVDEQFF.

Note on this clone: The sample has other DNA sequences that encode this CDR3 too. This rearrangement joins TRBV27 to TRBJ2-2; D remains ambiguous. V was clipped by 2 bases and J by 4 bases, with 2 bases between them. Germline V gives CDR1 MNHEY, CDR2 SMNVEV (reference sequence). The CDR3 consists of 12 residues. In DNA, the CDR3 is TGTGCCAGCAGTTTAATCACCGGGGAGCTGTTTTTT. Amino acid sequence: CASSLITGELFF.

The V and J genes are TRBV6-5 and TRBJ2-7; D call uncertain. The germline V gene has CDR1 MNHEY and CDR2 SVGAGI. V was shortened by 2 bases and J by 0 bases, with 11 bases between the two germline ends. The CDR3 totals 15 residues. The CDR3 sequence is CASSYGQTSSYEQYF. DNA for the CDR3: TGTGCCAGCAGTTACGGGCAGACAAGCTCCTACGAGCAGTACTTC.

The chain couples TRBV28 to TRBJ2-7; D is possibly TRBD1 (5 bases). V lost 6 bases and J lost 6, with 18 bases in between. The length of the CDR3 is 14 residues. Germline V gene data show CDR1 as MDHEN and CDR2 as SYDVKM. The chain's CDR3 is CASRWGGAGSEQYF. In DNA, the CDR3 is TGTGCCAGCAGGTGGGGTGGGGCCGGCTCCGAGCAGTACTTC. Using reference TRBV28 and TRBJ2-7 for the parts outside the CDR3, the full variable domain is DVKVTQSSRYLVKRTGEKVFLECVQDMDHENMFWYRQDPGLGLRLIYFSYDVKMKEKGDIPEGYSVSREKKERFSLILESASTNQTSMYLCASRWGGAGSEQYFGPGTRLTVT.

J is TRBJ1-3 and V is TRBV4-1; D gene ambiguous. V lost 2 bases and J lost 10, with 21 bases in between. The CDR3 runs 16 residues. The germline gives CDR1 MGHRA, CDR2 YSYEKL. CDR3 amino acids: CASSQIPGPSSQTIYF. The CDR3 DNA sequence: TGCGCCAGCAGCCAAATTCCCGGGCCTTCCTCCCAGACCATATATTTT.

V usage is TRBV15 and J usage is TRBJ2-7; the match to TRBD1 covers 9 bases. The CDR3 has 15 amino acids. Germline V gene lookup returns CDR1 LNHNV and CDR2 YYDKDF (reference sequence). V trimming: 3 bases; J trimming: 4 bases; junction bases outside the gene matches: 7. CDR3 DNA: TGTGCCACCAGCAGCCCGGGACAGGGAGCATACGAGCAGTACTTC. Translation gives CATSSPGQGAYEQYF.

V gene TRBV29-1 combines with J gene TRBJ2-1; D not certain. The V gene lost 5 bases and the J gene lost 0 bases, with 11 bases spanning the gap. The CDR3 spans 14 residues. The germline CDR1 and CDR2 sequences are SQVTM and ANQGSEA. The CDR3 protein is CSVLSHSSYNEQFF. For the CDR3, the DNA is TGCAGCGTTCTATCTCATAGCTCCTACAATGAGCAGTTCTTC.

The CDR3 spells CATSRDPVALYSNQPQHF. The CDR3 nucleotides are TGTGCCACCAGCAGAGATCCGGTGGCCCTATATAGCAATCAGCCCCAGCATTTT. This chain uses TRBV15 with TRBJ1-5; D is unclear. Germline V gene data show CDR1 as LNHNV and CDR2 as YYDKDF (reference sequence). V gave up 0 bases and J gave up 0 bases, with 15 bases separating them. There are 18 residues in the CDR3.

This chain connects TRBV2 to TRBJ1-2; unclear D gene. Germline CDR1 SNHLY, CDR2 FYNNEI. This CDR3 comprises 14 residues. Trimming took off 7 bases at V and 4 bases at J, with 16 bases between the two ends. CDR3 protein: CASKEDRLRYGYTF. CDR3 DNA: TGTGCCAGCAAGGAGGACCGACTCCGCTATGGCTACACCTTC.

This sequence joins TRBV4-3 and TRBJ1-4; D is uncertain. This CDR3 is built from 17 residues. V shed 4 bases and J shed 5 bases, with 20 bases lying between them. Germline CDR1 is LGHNA and CDR2 is YSLEER. CDR3 loop: CASSPARGGEGNEKLFF. For the CDR3, the DNA is TGCGCCAGCAGCCCGGCTAGAGGAGGAGAAGGAAATGAAAAACTGTTTTTT.